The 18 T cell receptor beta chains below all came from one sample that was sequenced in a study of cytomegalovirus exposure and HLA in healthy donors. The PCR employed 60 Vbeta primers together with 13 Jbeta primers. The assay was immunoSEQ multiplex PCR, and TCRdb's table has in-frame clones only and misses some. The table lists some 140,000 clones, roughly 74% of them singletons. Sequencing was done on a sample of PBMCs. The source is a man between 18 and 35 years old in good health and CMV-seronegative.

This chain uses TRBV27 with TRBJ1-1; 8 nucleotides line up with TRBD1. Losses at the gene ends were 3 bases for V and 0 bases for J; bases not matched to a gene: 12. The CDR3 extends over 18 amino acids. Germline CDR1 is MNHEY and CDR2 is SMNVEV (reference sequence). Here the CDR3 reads CASSLRQGASPMNTEAFF. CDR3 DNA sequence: TGTGCCAGCAGTTTGCGTCAGGGGGCTAGCCCTATGAACACTGAAGCTTTCTTT.

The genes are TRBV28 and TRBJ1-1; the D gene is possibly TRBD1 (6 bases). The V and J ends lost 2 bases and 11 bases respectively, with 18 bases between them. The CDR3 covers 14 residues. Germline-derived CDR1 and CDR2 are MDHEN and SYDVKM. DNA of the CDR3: TGTGCCAGCAGTTTACCCGGGACAACTCCCGGGGCTTTCTTT. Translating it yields CASSLPGTTPGAFF.

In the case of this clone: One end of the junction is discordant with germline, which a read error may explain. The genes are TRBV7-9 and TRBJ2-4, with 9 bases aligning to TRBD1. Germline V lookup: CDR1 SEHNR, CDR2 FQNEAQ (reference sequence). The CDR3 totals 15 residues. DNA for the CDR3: TGTTCCAGCAGCTCCACAGGGGGCGGGGGAAACATTCAGTACTTC. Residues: CSSSSTGGGGNIQYF.

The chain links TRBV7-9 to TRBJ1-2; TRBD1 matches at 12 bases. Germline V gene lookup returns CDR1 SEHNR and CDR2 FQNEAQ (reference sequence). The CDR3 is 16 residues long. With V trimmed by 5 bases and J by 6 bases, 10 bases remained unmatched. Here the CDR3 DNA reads TGTGCCAGCAGCCTACAAGGGACAGGGGGCTGGCATGGCTACACCTTC. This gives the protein CASSLQGTGGWHGYTF.

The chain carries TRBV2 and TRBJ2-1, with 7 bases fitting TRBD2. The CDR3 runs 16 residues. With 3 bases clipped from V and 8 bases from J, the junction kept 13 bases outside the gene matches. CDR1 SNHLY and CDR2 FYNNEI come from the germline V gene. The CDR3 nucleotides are TGTGCCAGCAGTGACGACATAGCGGGCTCGACGGATGAGCAGTTCTTC. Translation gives CASSDDIAGSTDEQFF. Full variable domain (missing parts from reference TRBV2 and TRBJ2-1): EPEVTQTPSHQVTQMGQEVILRCVPISNHLYFYWYRQILGQKVEFLVSFYNNEISEKSEIFDDQFSVERPDGSNFTLKIRSTKLEDSAMYFCASSDDIAGSTDEQFFGPGTRLTVL.

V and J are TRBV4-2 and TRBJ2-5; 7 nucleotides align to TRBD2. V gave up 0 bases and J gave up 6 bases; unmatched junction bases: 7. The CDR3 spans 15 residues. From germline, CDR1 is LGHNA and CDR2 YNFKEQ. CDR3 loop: CASSQDDGGGKTQYF. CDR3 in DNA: TGTGCCAGCAGCCAAGATGATGGCGGGGGAAAGACCCAGTACTTC.

The CDR3 coding sequence is TGTGCCAGCTCACTCGAAATGGCGGGGTCCATTCAGTACTTC. This gives the protein CASSLEMAGSIQYF. The V call is TRBV18, the J call TRBJ2-4; tentatively, D is TRBD2 (6 bases). The length of the CDR3 is 14 residues. The germline V and J ends were trimmed by 4 bases and 9 bases, with 16 bases remaining between them. The germline gives CDR1 KGHSH, CDR2 LQKENI.

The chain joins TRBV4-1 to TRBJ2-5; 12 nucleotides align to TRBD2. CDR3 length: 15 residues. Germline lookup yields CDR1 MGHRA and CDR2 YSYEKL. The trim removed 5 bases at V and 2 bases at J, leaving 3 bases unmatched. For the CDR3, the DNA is TGCGCCAGCAGCAGGACTAGCGGGGTACAAGAGACCCAGTACTTC. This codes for CASSRTSGVQETQYF.

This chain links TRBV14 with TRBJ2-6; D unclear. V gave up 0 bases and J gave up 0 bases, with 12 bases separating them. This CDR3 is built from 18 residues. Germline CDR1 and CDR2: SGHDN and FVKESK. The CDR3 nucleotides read TGTGCCAGCAGCCAAGAGGCAGGATTAAGCTCTGGGGCCAACGTCCTGACTTTC. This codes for CASSQEAGLSSGANVLTF.

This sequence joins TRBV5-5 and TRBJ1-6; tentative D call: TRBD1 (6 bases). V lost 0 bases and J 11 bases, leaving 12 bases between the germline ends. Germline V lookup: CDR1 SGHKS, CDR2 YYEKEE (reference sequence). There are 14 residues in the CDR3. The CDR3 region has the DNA TGTGCCAGCAGCTTGGAGGACAGTGGGACACCCCTCCACTTT. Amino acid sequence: CASSLEDSGTPLHF. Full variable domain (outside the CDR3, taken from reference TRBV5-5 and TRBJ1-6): DAGVTQSPTHLIKTRGQQVTLRCSPISGHKSVSWYQQVLGQGPQFIFQYYEKEERGRGNFPDRFSARQFPNYSSELNVNALLLGDSALYLCASSLEDSGTPLHFGNGTRLTVT.

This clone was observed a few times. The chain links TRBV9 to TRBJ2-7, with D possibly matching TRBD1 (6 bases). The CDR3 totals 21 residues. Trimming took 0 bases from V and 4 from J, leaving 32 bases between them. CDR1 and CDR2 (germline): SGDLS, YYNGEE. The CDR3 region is CASSVAHYAVRDTQLEYEQYV. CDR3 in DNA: TGTGCCAGCAGCGTAGCTCATTATGCCGTCCGGGACACTCAGCTTGAGTACGAGCAGTACGTC.

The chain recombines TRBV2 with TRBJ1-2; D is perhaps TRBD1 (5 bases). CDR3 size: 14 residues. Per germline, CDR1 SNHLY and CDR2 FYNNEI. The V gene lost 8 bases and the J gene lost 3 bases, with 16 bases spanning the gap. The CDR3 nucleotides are TGTGCCAGCGATAGCAGGGAAGTGCACTATGGCTACACCTTC. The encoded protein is CASDSREVHYGYTF. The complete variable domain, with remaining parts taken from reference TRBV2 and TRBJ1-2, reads EPEVTQTPSHQVTQMGQEVILRCVPISNHLYFYWYRQILGQKVEFLVSFYNNEISEKSEIFDDQFSVERPDGSNFTLKIRSTKLEDSAMYFCASDSREVHYGYTFGSGTRLTVV.

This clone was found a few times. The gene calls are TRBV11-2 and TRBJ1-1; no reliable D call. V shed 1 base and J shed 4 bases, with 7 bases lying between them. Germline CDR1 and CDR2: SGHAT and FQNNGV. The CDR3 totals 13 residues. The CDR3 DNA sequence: TGTGCCAGCAGCTTAGGGGCGCCCACTGAAGCTTTCTTT. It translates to CASSLGAPTEAFF. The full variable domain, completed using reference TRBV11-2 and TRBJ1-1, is EAGVAQSPRYKIIEKRQSVAFWCNPISGHATLYWYQQILGQGPKLLIQFQNNGVVDDSQLPKDRFSAERLKGVDSTLKIQPAKLEDSAVYLCASSLGAPTEAFFGQGTRLTVV.

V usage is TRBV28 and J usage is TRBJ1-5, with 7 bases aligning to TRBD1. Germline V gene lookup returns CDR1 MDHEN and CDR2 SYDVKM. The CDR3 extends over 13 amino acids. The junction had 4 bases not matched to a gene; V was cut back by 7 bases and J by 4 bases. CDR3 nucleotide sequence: TGTGCCAGCACCTCAGGGGGGAATCAGCCCCAGCATTTT. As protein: CASTSGGNQPQHF.

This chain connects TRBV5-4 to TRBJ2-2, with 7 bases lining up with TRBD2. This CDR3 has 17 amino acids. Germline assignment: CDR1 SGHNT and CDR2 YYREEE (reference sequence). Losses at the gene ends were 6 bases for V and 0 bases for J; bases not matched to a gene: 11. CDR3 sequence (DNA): TGTGCCAGCACCCCTCCGGGGCGGGGGTCGAACACCGGGGAGCTGTTTTTT. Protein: CASTPPGRGSNTGELFF.

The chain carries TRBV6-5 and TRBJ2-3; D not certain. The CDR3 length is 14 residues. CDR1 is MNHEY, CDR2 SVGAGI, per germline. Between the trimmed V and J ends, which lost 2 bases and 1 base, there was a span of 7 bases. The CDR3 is CASSYGLGTDTQYF. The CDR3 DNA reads TGTGCCAGCAGTTACGGGCTGGGCACAGATACGCAGTATTTT.

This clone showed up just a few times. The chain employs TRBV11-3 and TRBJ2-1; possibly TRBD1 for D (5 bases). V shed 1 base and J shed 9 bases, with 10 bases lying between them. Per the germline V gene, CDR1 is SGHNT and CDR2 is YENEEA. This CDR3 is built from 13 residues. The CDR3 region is CASSLGNQGEQFF. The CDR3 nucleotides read TGTGCCAGCAGCTTAGGGAATCAGGGTGAGCAGTTCTTC.

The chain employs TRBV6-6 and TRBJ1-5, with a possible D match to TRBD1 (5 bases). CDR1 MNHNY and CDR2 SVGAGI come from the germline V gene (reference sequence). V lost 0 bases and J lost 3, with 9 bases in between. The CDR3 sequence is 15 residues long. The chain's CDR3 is CASSYSMTDNQPQHF. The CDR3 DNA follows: TGTGCCAGCAGTTACTCGATGACAGACAATCAGCCCCAGCATTTT.